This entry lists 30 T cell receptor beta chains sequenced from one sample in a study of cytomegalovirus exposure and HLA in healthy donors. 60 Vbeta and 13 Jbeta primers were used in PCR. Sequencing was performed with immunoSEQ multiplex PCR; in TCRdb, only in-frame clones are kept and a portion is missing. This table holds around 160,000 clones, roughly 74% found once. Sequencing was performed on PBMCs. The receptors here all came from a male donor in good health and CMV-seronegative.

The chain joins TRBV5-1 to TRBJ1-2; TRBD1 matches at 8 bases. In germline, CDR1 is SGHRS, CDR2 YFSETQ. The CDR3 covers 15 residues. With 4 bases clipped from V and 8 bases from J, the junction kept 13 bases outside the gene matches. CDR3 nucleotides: TGCGCCAGCAGCCCAAACCTCGCCCAGGGGGCCGGCTACACCTTC. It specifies CASSPNLAQGAGYTF.

DNA for the CDR3: TGTGCCAGCAGCCCGGACAGGGGGCTTTCACCCCTCCACTTT. Encoded protein: CASSPDRGLSPLHF. This rearrangement joins TRBV5-5 to TRBJ1-6; 11 bases line up with TRBD1. After removal of 4 bases from V and 9 bases from J, the junction contained 3 bases not matched to a gene. The CDR3 is 14 amino acids. Germline-derived CDR1 and CDR2 are SGHKS and YYEKEE (reference sequence).

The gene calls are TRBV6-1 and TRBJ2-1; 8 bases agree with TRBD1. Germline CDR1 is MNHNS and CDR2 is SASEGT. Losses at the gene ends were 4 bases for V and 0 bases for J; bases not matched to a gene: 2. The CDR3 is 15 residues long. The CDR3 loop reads CASSAQGGSYNEQFF. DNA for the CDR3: TGTGCCAGCAGTGCACAGGGGGGCTCCTACAATGAGCAGTTCTTC.

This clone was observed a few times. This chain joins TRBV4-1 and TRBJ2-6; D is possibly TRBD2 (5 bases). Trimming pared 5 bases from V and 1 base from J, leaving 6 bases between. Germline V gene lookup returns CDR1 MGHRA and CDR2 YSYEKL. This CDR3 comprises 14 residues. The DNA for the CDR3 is TGCGCCAGCAGCAGCGGATCTGGGGCCAACGTCCTGACTTTC. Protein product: CASSSGSGANVLTF.

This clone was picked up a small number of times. CDR3 region: CASSLVVSAGAKLFF. The CDR3 region has the DNA TGTGCCAGCAGCTTAGTCGTTTCGGCAGGGGCAAAACTGTTTTTT. The V gene is TRBV7-9, the J gene TRBJ1-4, with D perhaps TRBD1 (6 bases). Germline V gives CDR1 SEHNR, CDR2 FQNEAQ (reference sequence). V lost 1 base and J 10 bases, leaving 16 bases between the germline ends. The CDR3 length is 15 residues.

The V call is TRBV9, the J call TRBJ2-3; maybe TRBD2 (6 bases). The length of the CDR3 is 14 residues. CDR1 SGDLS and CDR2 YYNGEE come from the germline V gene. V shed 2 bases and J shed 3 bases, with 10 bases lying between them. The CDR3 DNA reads TGTGCCAGCAGCGTTACTAGCTCGACAGATACGCAGTATTTT. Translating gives CASSVTSSTDTQYF.

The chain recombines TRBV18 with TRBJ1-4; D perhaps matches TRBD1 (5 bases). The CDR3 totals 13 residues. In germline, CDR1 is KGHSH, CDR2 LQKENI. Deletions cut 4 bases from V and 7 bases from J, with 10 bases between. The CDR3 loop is CASSRGVAEKLFF. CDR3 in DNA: TGTGCCAGCTCACGGGGGGTTGCTGAAAAACTGTTTTTT.

CDR3 loop: CASSLLSGEQYF. Written as DNA, the CDR3 is TGTGCCAGCAGTTTATTGTCGGGCGAGCAGTACTTC. The chain joins TRBV27 to TRBJ2-7; D not resolved. Germline V gene sequence: CDR1 MNHEY, CDR2 SMNVEV (reference sequence). The CDR3 runs 12 residues. Deletions cut 1 base from V and 6 bases from J, with 7 bases between.

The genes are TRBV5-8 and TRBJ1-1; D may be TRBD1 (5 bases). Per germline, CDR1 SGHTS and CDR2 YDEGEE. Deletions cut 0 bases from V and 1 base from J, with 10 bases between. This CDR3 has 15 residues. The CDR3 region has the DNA TGTGCCAGCAGCTTGGATGGCAGGGCGAACACTGAAGCTTTCTTT. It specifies CASSLDGRANTEAFF.

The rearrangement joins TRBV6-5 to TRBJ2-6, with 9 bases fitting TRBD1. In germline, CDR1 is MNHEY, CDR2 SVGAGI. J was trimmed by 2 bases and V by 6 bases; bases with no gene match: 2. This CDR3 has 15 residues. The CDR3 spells CASRGQGPGANVLTF. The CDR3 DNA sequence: TGTGCCAGCAGGGGACAGGGACCTGGGGCCAACGTCCTGACTTTC.

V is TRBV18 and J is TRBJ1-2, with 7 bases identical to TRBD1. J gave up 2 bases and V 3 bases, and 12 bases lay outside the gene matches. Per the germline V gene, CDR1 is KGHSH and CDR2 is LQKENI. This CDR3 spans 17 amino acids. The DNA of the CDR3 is TGTGCCAGCTCACCCCGGACAGGCGAAATTAAGAACTATGGCTACACCTTC. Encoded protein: CASSPRTGEIKNYGYTF.

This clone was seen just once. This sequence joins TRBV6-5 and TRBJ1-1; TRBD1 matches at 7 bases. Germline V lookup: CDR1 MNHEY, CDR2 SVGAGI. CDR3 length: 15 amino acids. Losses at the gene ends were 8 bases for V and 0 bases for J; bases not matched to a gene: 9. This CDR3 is CASAGTDAMNTEAFF. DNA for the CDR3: TGTGCCAGCGCCGGGACAGACGCCATGAACACTGAAGCTTTCTTT.

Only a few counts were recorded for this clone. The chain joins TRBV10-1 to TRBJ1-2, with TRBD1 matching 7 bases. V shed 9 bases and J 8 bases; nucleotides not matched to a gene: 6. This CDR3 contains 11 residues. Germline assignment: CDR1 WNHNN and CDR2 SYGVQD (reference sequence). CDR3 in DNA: TGCGCCAGACCTACAGGGGAAGGCTACACCTTC. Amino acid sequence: CARPTGEGYTF.

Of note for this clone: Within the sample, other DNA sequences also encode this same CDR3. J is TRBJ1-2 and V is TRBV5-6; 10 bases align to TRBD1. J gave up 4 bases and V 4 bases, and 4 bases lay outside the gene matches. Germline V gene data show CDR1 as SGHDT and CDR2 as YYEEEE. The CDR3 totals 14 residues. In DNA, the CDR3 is TGTGCCAGCAGCACAAGACAGGGGGCCTATGGCTACACCTTC. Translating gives CASSTRQGAYGYTF.

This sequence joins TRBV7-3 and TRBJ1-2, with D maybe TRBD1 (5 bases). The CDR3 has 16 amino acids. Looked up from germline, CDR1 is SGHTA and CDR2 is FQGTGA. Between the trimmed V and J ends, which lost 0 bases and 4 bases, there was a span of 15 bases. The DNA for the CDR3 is TGTGCCAGCAGCTTAACTGACGGGGGGAGGGTCTATGGCTACACCTTC. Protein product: CASSLTDGGRVYGYTF. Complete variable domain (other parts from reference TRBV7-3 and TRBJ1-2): GAGVSQTPSNKVTEKGKYVELRCDPISGHTALYWYRQSLGQGPEFLIYFQGTGAADDSGLPNDRFFAVRPEGSVSTLKIQRTERGDSAVYLCASSLTDGGRVYGYTFGSGTRLTVV.

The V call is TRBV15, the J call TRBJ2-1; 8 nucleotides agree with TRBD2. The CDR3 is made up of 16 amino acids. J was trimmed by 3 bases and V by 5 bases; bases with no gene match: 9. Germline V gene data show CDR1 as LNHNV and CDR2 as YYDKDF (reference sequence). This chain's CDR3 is CATSPRVAGYYNEQFF. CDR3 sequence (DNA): TGTGCCACCAGCCCCCGAGTAGCGGGATACTACAATGAGCAGTTCTTC. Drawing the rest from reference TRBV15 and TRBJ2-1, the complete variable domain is DAMVIQNPRYQVTQFGKPVTLSCSQTLNHNVMYWYQQKSSQAPKLLFHYYDKDFNNEADTPDNFQSRRPNTSFCFLDIRSPGLGDTAMYLCATSPRVAGYYNEQFFGPGTRLTVL.

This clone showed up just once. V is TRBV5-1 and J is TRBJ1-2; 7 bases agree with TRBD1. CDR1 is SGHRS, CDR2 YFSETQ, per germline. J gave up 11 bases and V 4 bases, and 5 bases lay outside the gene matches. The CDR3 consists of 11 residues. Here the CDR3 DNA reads TGCGCCAGCAGCGTCAGGGGGAAGTACACCTTC. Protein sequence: CASSVRGKYTF.

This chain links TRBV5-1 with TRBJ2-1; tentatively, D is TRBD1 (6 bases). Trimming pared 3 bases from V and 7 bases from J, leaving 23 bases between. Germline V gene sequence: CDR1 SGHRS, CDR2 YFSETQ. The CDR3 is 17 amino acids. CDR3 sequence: CASSWGPGGLGVNEQFF. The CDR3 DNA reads TGCGCCAGCAGCTGGGGGCCCGGTGGGTTGGGAGTGAATGAGCAGTTCTTC.

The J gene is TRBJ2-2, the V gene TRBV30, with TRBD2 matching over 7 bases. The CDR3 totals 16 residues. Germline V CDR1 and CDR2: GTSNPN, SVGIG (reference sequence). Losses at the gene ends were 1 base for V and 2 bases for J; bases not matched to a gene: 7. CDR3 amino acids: CAWSGLAVYNTGELFF. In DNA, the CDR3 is TGTGCCTGGAGTGGCCTAGCGGTATATAACACCGGGGAGCTGTTTTTT.

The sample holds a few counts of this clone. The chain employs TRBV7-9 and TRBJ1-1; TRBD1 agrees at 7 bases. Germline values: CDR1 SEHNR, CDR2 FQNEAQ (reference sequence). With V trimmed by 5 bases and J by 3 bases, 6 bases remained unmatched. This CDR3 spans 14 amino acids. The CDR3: CASSPTTGDTEAFF. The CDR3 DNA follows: TGTGCCAGCAGCCCCACAACAGGGGACACTGAAGCTTTCTTT.

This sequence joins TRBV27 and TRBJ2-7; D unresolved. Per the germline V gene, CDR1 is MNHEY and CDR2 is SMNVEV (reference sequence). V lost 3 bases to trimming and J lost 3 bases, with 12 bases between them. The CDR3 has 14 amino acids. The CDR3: CASSFSRNLYEQYF. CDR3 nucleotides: TGTGCCAGCAGTTTCTCGCGAAACCTCTACGAGCAGTACTTC.

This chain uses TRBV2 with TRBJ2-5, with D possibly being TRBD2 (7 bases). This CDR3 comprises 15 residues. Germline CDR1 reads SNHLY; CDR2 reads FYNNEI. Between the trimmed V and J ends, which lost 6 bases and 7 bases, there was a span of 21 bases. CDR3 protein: CASSFLGEGEGTQYF. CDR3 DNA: TGTGCCAGCAGCTTCTTAGGGGAGGGGGAAGGGACCCAGTACTTC.

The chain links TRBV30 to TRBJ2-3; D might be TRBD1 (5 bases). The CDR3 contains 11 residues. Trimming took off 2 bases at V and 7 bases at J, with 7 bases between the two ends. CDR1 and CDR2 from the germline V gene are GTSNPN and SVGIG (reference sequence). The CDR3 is CAWSTGNTQYF. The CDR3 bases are TGTGCCTGGAGTACAGGTAATACGCAGTATTTT. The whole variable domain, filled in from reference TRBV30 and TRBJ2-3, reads SQTIHQWPATLVQPVGSPLSLECTVEGTSNPNLYWYRQAAGRGLQLLFYSVGIGQISSEVPQNLSASRPQDRQFILSSKKLLLSDSGFYLCAWSTGNTQYFGPGTRLTVL.

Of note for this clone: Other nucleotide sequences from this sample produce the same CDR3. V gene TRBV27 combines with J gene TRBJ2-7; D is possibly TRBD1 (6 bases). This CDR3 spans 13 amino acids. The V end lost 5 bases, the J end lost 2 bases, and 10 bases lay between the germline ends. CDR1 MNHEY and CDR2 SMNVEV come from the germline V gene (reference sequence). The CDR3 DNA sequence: TGTGCCAGCAGTCTAACAGGGACCTACGAGCAGTACTTC. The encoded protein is CASSLTGTYEQYF.

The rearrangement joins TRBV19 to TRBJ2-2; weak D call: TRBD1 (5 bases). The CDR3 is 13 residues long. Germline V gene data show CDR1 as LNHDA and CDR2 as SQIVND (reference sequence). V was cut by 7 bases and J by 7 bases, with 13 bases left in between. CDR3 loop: CASTYQGIGELFF. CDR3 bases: TGTGCCAGTACTTACCAGGGTATCGGGGAGCTGTTTTTT.

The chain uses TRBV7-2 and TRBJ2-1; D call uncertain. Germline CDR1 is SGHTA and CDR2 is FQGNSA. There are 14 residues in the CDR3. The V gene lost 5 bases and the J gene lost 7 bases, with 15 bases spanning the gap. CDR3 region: CASSPPMRQNEQFF. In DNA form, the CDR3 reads TGTGCCAGCAGCCCCCCAATGAGGCAGAATGAGCAGTTCTTC.

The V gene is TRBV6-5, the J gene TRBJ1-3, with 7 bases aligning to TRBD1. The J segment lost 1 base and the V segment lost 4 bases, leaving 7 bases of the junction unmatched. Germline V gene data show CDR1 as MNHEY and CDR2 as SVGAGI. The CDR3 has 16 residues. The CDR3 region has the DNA TGTGCCAGCAGTTTGTCTCGGACAGGATCTGGAAACACCATATATTTT. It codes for CASSLSRTGSGNTIYF.

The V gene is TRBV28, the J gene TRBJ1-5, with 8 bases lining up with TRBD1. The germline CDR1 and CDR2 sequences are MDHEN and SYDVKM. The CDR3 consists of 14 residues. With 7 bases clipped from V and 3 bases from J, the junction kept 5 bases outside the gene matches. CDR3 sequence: CASKSGGPNQPQHF. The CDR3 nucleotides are TGTGCCAGCAAGTCAGGGGGCCCCAATCAGCCCCAGCATTTT.

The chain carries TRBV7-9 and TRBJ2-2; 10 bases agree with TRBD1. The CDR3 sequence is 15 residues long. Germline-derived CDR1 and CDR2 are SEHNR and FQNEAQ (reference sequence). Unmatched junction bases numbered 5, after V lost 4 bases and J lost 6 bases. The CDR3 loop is CASSSGTGVAGELFF. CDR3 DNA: TGTGCCAGCAGCTCCGGGACAGGGGTGGCCGGGGAGCTGTTTTTT.

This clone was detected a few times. The DNA for the CDR3 is TGTGCCAGCAGCTTAGCGTTGGGTAGCAGTCAAGAGACCCAGTACTTC. Translation: CASSLALGSSQETQYF. This rearrangement joins TRBV7-2 to TRBJ2-5; D ambiguous. Deletions cut 0 bases from V and 2 bases from J, with 13 bases between. This CDR3 region has 16 residues. Per the germline V gene, CDR1 is SGHTA and CDR2 is FQGNSA.